A single sample gave rise to the 22 T cell receptor beta chains below, sequenced in a study of T cell repertoires in cytomegalovirus infection. TCRdb processed the reads anew with MiXCR; each CDR3 protein has one entry. This sample has some 590,000 distinct CDR3 sequences; about 40% occur once, and the top ten carry over 45%. These TCRs' antigens remain unknown. Sequencing was performed on cultured PBMCs, taken from culture after CMV antigen stimulation. These receptor sequences come from a human donor in good health (CMV status not recorded). Some clones in this sample may be carry-over from other donors' samples.

The table lists this clonotype with a few counts. This chain uses TRBV20-1 with TRBJ1-4; D unresolved. The CDR3 runs to 13 residues. Germline CDR1 and CDR2: DFQATT and SNEGSKA (reference sequence). Deletions cut 4 bases from V and 0 bases from J, with 6 bases between. CDR3 bases: TGCAGTGCTATTAGCGCAACTAATGAAAAACTGTTTTTT. Translation gives CSAISATNEKLFF.

This clonotype was counted between two and nine times. The CDR3 sequence: CASSLNRDRNQPQHF. The CDR3, as DNA: TGTGCCAGCAGTTTGAATAGGGACCGCAATCAGCCCCAGCATTTT. The chain uses TRBV6-2 or TRBV6-3 and TRBJ1-5; perhaps TRBD1 as D (5 bases). The CDR3 totals 15 residues. The V end lost 4 bases, the J end lost 2 bases, and 12 bases lay between the germline ends. In germline, CDR1 is MNHEY, CDR2 SVGEGT.

This clonotype has only a few counts. The V call is TRBV28, the J call TRBJ1-5; weak D call: TRBD1 (5 bases). This CDR3 is 15 amino acids long. V dropped 5 bases and J dropped 4 bases, with 15 bases sitting between them. Germline CDR1 reads MDHEN; CDR2 reads SYDVKM. The CDR3 nucleotides read TGTGCCAGCAGTCTTTACGGGACCCCGAATCAGCCCCAGCATTTT. Its protein product is CASSLYGTPNQPQHF.

This clonotype was recorded a few times. V is TRBV7-4 and J is TRBJ2-5, with a possible D match to TRBD1 (6 bases). The CDR3 is 15 residues long. Trimming stripped 5 bases from V and 6 bases from J, with 19 bases between. Germline V lookup: CDR1 SGHVT, CDR2 SQSDAQ. The CDR3 bases are TGTGCCAGCAGCCCGTCCCAGGGGAGAGGACAGACCCAGTACTTC. Its protein product is CASSPSQGRGQTQYF.

The chain recombines TRBV12-3 or TRBV12-4 with TRBJ2-5; 13 positions match TRBD2. The CDR3 has 16 residues. The V segment lost 5 bases and the J segment 1 base; nucleotides outside the gene matches: 4. The CDR3 region has the DNA TGTGCCAGCAGTCAACTAGCGGGGGGGGGCCAAGAGACCCAGTACTTC. This translates into CASSQLAGGGQETQYF.

This clonotype has more than one count but fewer than ten. The chain uses TRBV12-3 or TRBV12-4 and TRBJ2-1; the D gene could be TRBD1 or TRBD2 (5 bases each). The V end lost 1 base, the J end lost 8 bases, and 27 bases lay between the germline ends. CDR3 length: 19 residues. The CDR3 here is CASSLGAFFTGAQRDEQFF. CDR3 bases: TGTGCCAGCAGTTTAGGTGCGTTTTTTACAGGAGCACAGAGGGATGAGCAGTTCTTC.

The genes are TRBV6-1 and TRBJ2-6; D may be TRBD1 (6 bases). V was trimmed by 5 bases and J by 0 bases, leaving 11 bases between them. CDR1 and CDR2 (germline): MNHNS, SASEGT. The CDR3 consists of 16 residues. CDR3 loop: CASSRSDSSGANVLTF. In DNA, the CDR3 is TGTGCCAGCAGTCGTTCGGACAGCTCTGGGGCCAACGTCCTGACTTTC.

The rearrangement uses TRBV20-1 and TRBJ2-3; 8 bases are shared with TRBD2. Germline CDR1 is DFQATT and CDR2 is SNEGSKA (reference sequence). V shed 6 bases and J 1 base; nucleotides not matched to a gene: 3. This CDR3 contains 13 residues. CDR3 DNA: TGCAGTGCAACGGGGGGGGGCACAGATACGCAGTATTTT. Translation gives CSATGGGTDTQYF.

This chain connects TRBV6-5 to TRBJ1-1; TRBD1 might be the D (5 bases). V was clipped by 7 bases and J by 0 bases, with 12 bases between them. Germline CDR1 reads MNHEY; CDR2 reads SVGAGI. This CDR3 is 14 amino acids long. The CDR3 DNA is TGTGCCAGCACCGTCGACAGAATGAACACTGAAGCTTTCTTT. Its protein product is CASTVDRMNTEAFF.

The CDR3 coding sequence is TGCGCCAGCAGCCCACTAGCGTTGATTAATCCCTACGAGCAGTACTTC. Translating gives CASSPLALINPYEQYF. V gene TRBV5-1 combines with J gene TRBJ2-7, with TRBD2 matching over 7 bases. V shed 4 bases and J 2 bases; nucleotides not matched to a gene: 12. From germline, CDR1 is SGHRS and CDR2 YFSETQ. CDR3 length: 16 residues.

This chain connects TRBV20-1 to TRBJ2-3, with D tentatively TRBD1 (6 bases). Trimming cost V 7 bases and J 3 bases, with 14 bases left between them. CDR3 length equals 13 residues. Germline CDR1 reads DFQATT; CDR2 reads SNEGSKA (reference sequence). CDR3 region: CSVPGHPTDTQYF. CDR3 bases: TGCAGTGTTCCGGGACACCCGACAGATACGCAGTATTTT.

The chain links TRBV6-6 to TRBJ1-5; 7 bases line up with TRBD1. The CDR3 length is 17 residues. Germline V CDR1 and CDR2: MNHNY, SVGAGI (reference sequence). With 5 bases clipped from V and 2 bases from J, the junction kept 12 bases outside the gene matches. The DNA for the CDR3 is TGTGCCAGCAGTGATGAGATAGGGGGCGTGGGCAATCAGCCCCAGCATTTT. Protein sequence: CASSDEIGGVGNQPQHF.

This clonotype occurred a few times. This chain links TRBV12-3 or TRBV12-4 with TRBJ1-1; possible D gene TRBD1, 5 bases. V lost 5 bases and J lost 1, with 14 bases in between. This CDR3 contains 15 residues. The CDR3 loop is CASSKGTDGNTEAFF. The CDR3 DNA follows: TGTGCCAGCAGTAAAGGGACCGACGGGAACACTGAAGCTTTCTTT.

For the CDR3, the DNA is TGTGCCAGCAGCCAATTTACTAGCACAGATACGCAGTATTTT. As protein: CASSQFTSTDTQYF. This sequence joins TRBV3-1 and TRBJ2-3; D not certain. This CDR3 region has 14 residues. Trimming shortened V by 2 bases and J by 0 bases, and 6 bases separated the two germline ends. Germline V gives CDR1 LGHDT, CDR2 YNNKEL (reference sequence).

This clonotype was counted a few times. J is TRBJ2-4 and V is TRBV28; D call uncertain. V lost 1 base and J lost 0, with 13 bases in between. CDR3 size: 17 residues. Germline CDR1 MDHEN, CDR2 SYDVKM. The CDR3 is CASSLFRFFKAKNIQYF. CDR3 coding DNA: TGTGCCAGCAGTTTATTTCGGTTTTTCAAAGCCAAAAACATTCAGTACTTC.

The V and J genes are TRBV4-1 and TRBJ2-4, with D possibly matching TRBD2 (7 bases). Between the trimmed V and J ends, which lost 1 base and 7 bases, there was a span of 11 bases. This CDR3 spans 14 amino acids. Germline V CDR1 and CDR2: MGHRA, YSYEKL. CDR3 residues: CASSQVGGANIQYF. The CDR3 DNA reads as TGCGCCAGCAGCCAAGTAGGGGGGGCGAACATTCAGTACTTC.

A few counts support this clonotype. The V and J genes are TRBV7-9 and TRBJ2-3; 7 bases line up with TRBD2. CDR1 and CDR2 (germline): SEHNR, FQNEAQ (reference sequence). This CDR3 contains 15 residues. Trimming cost V 5 bases and J 1 base; bases outside gene matches: 6. CDR3 amino acids: CASSRAGFRTDTQYF. The CDR3 DNA follows: TGTGCCAGCAGCCGAGCGGGATTCCGCACAGATACGCAGTATTTT.

The V call is TRBV11-1, the J call TRBJ2-1; no firm D call. The CDR3 is made up of 14 amino acids. Deletions cut 3 bases from V and 0 bases from J, with 6 bases between. CDR1 SGHAT and CDR2 FQDESV come from the germline V gene (reference sequence). The CDR3 bases are TGTGCCAGCAGCTTTGGGCGCTCCTACAATGAGCAGTTCTTC. Translated: CASSFGRSYNEQFF.

The chain uses TRBV27 and TRBJ2-3, with a tentative D call TRBD2 (6 bases). V gave up 8 bases and J gave up 5 bases, with 11 bases separating them. The CDR3 spans 12 residues. The germline CDR1 and CDR2 sequences are MNHEY and SMNVEV (reference sequence). DNA for the CDR3: TGTGCCAGCTCCCGGGGGAAAGATACGCAGTATTTT. It yields the protein CASSRGKDTQYF.

In the case of this clonotype: This sequence may be a read error, since a much larger clone differs from it by one base. The rearrangement links TRBV7-2 to TRBJ2-7; TRBD2 agrees at 8 bases. CDR1 SGHTA and CDR2 FQGNSA come from the germline V gene. The CDR3 has 15 residues. With V trimmed by 5 bases and J by 2 bases, 8 bases remained unmatched. The CDR3, as DNA: TGTGCCAGCAGCCGGGGGGGCGGGATACCCTACGAGCAGTACTTC. Translated, it gives CASSRGGGIPYEQYF.

The chain links TRBV12-3 or TRBV12-4 to TRBJ1-1; D is unclear. Deletions cut 1 base from V and 9 bases from J, with 12 bases between. The CDR3 length is 13 residues. CDR3 region: CASSLVSAYKAFF. CDR3 DNA sequence: TGTGCCAGCAGTTTAGTGTCCGCATATAAAGCTTTCTTT.

This chain uses TRBV12-3 or TRBV12-4 with TRBJ1-1, with 9 nucleotides matching TRBD1. Unmatched junction bases numbered 15, after V lost 3 bases and J lost 4 bases. The CDR3 extends over 18 amino acids. The chain's CDR3 is CASSFRDRVRFLGTEAFF. Here the CDR3 DNA reads TGTGCCAGCAGTTTCCGGGACAGGGTACGGTTTTTGGGCACTGAAGCTTTCTTT.